The entry below gives a single T cell receptor (beta chain) sequence along with its context. Antigen specificity is unknown. This record belongs to a study of CD8+ T cells in alopecia areata. Lesional scalp tissue (obtained by punch biopsy) and peripheral blood were collected from alopecia areata patients. Findings and limits, study-wide: It was lesional scalp, especially alopecia totalis/universalis, that showed higher clonality than normal scalp. Normal skin contains resident alphabeta T cells, and these are also sequenced in scalp samples.

Sequencing relied on a cDNA template that was reverse transcribed from extracted RNA. Clones were read by immunoSEQ multiplex PCR, and TCRdb kept only the in-frame ones, dropping some. Found here are 140,000 to 150,000 clones, over 70% of them singletons; the top ten hold roughly 16%. The sequence came from a human donor with alopecia areata. The sample consisted of CD8+ T cells sorted from blood, taken at week 0.

CDR3 DNA sequence: TGCAGCGAACCCAAACGGGACTTTTCCGAAGGAAACACCATATATTTT. Translation gives CSEPKRDFSEGNTIYF. J is TRBJ1-3 and V is TRBV29-1, with D tentatively TRBD1 (5 bases). The V gene's germline CDR1 is SQVTM and CDR2 ANQGSEA. Between the trimmed V and J ends, which lost 7 bases and 4 bases, there was a span of 23 bases. CDR3 length: 16 amino acids.